This TCR beta chain derives from a study of T-cell reconstitution after alpha-beta-depleted transplantation in children. Construction of the TCRbeta library involved unique molecular identifiers. From the PCR reads, TCRdb called clonotypes with MiXCR, one entry per CDR3 protein. The profile shows about 640,000 distinct CDR3 sequences, 16% of them singletons. This clonotype was counted a few times. Germline-derived CDR1 and CDR2 are LGHDT and YNNKEL (reference sequence). CDR3 size: 13 residues. Trimming removed 10 bases at V and 0 bases at J, with 12 bases between. The chain uses TRBV3-1 and TRBJ1-1, with a weak D call TRBD1 (5 bases). This receptor was obtained from a human donor who donated a stem cell graft to a child with acute myeloid leukemia. The source was PBMCs from the stem cell graft donor, collected from the stem cell graft. For the CDR3, the DNA is TGTGCCACCCAGGGCCATGTGAACACTGAAGCTTTCTTT. It yields the protein CATQGHVNTEAFF.